What follows describes a single T cell receptor (beta chain). Its antigen is not identified. TCRdb re-analysed the reads in MiXCR, keeping a single row per CDR3 protein. The sample lists fewer than 650,000 distinct CDR3 sequences, around 40% occurring once. The V and J ends lost 4 bases and 2 bases respectively, with 9 bases between them. The V gene's germline CDR1 is SGHTA and CDR2 FQGNSA. This CDR3 spans 14 amino acids. This record belongs to a study of T cell repertoires in cytomegalovirus infection. This sample comprised cultured PBMCs, obtained from culture after CMV antigen stimulation. V gene TRBV7-2 combines with J gene TRBJ2-1; maybe TRBD2 (6 bases). The clonotype comes from a human donor in good health (CMV status not recorded). Some clones in this sample may be carry-over from other donors' samples. In DNA, the CDR3 is TGTGCCAGCAGCTCGGCGGGAACCTACAATGAGCAGTTCTTC. Its translation is CASSSAGTYNEQFF.